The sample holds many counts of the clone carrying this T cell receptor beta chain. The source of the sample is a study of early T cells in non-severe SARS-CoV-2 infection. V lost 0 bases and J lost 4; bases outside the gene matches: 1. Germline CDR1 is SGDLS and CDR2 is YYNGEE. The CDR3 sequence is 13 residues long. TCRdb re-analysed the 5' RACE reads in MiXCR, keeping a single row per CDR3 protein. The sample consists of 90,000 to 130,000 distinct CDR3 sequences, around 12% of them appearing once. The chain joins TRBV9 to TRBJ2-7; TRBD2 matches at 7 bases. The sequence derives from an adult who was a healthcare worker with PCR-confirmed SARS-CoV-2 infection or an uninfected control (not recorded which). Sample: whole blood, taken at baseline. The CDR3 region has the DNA TGTGCCAGCAGCGTAGCAGCGGGGTACGAGCAGTACTTC. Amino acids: CASSVAAGYEQYF. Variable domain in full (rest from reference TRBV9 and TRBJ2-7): DSGVTQTPKHLITATGQRVTLRCSPRSGDLSVYWYQQSLDQGLQFLIQYYNGEERAKGNILERFSAQQFPDLHSELNLSSLELGDSALYFCASSVAAGYEQYFGPGTRLTVT.